These 16 T cell receptor beta chains came from one sample sequenced in a study of blood T cell repertoires in COVID-19. Only in-frame clones appear in the TCRdb table, and some are missing; sequencing was by immunoSEQ multiplex PCR. The sample holds over 130,000 clones, around four fifths seen once. The sequenced sample was peripheral blood. These receptors all come from a woman of 80 years or more with acute or convalescent COVID-19.

This chain links TRBV9 with TRBJ2-3; 14 positions match TRBD2. The CDR3 spans 18 residues. Losses at the gene ends were 4 bases for V and 0 bases for J; bases not matched to a gene: 7. Looked up from germline, CDR1 is SGDLS and CDR2 is YYNGEE. DNA of the CDR3: TGTGCCAGCAGCCGAGGACTAGCGGGGGGCACTAGCACAGATACGCAGTATTTT. It is translated as CASSRGLAGGTSTDTQYF.

This clone turned up a few times. V and J are TRBV29-1 and TRBJ1-2, with 10 bases fitting TRBD1. The V segment lost 4 bases and the J segment 8 bases; nucleotides outside the gene matches: 7. The germline CDR1 and CDR2 sequences are SQVTM and ANQGSEA. The CDR3 loop spans 13 amino acids. The CDR3 here is CSVVGQGGWGYTF. CDR3 nucleotides: TGCAGCGTTGTCGGACAGGGGGGTTGGGGCTACACCTTC.

The chain joins TRBV21-1 to TRBJ1-5; the table's D call, TRBD1, was not checked against the DNA. TRBV21-1 is noted as a pseudogene. The CDR3 has 15 amino acids. The CDR3 DNA sequence: TGTGCCAGCAGCATTGCAGGGTCGAGCAATCAGCCCCAGCATTTT. Translated, it gives CASSIAGSSNQPQHF.

The genes are TRBV2 and TRBJ1-3, with D possibly matching TRBD1 (6 bases). Trimming left V 4 bases short and J 4 bases short, with 14 bases between. This CDR3 spans 15 amino acids. Germline values: CDR1 SNHLY, CDR2 FYNNEI. CDR3 sequence: CASSGSRGPGNTIYF. The CDR3 nucleotides are TGTGCCAGCAGTGGCAGCAGGGGACCGGGAAACACCATATATTTT.

The chain links TRBV3-1 (or the pseudogene TRBV3-2) to TRBJ2-5; D possibly corresponds to TRBD2 (7 bases). Germline loops: CDR1 LGHDT, CDR2 YNNKEL (reference sequence). The CDR3 spans 15 residues. The V gene lost 4 bases and the J gene lost 4 bases, with 16 bases spanning the gap. The CDR3 coding sequence is TGTGCCAGCAGCCCGGGGGGCCGTTTCTCAGAGACCCAGTACTTC. It encodes CASSPGGRFSETQYF.

The CDR3 loop reads CASSIAGAGQETQYF. CDR3 DNA sequence: TGCGCCAGCAGCATAGCGGGAGCGGGGCAAGAGACCCAGTACTTC. The genes are TRBV5-1 and TRBJ2-5; 9 nucleotides align to TRBD2. Germline lookup yields CDR1 SGHRS and CDR2 YFSETQ. This CDR3 has 15 residues. V shed 4 bases and J 2 bases; nucleotides not matched to a gene: 6.

The chain links TRBV25-1 to TRBJ2-5; 8 positions match TRBD2. With V trimmed by 5 bases and J by 3 bases, 5 bases remained unmatched. The germline gives CDR1 MGHDK, CDR2 SYGVNS. This CDR3 has 14 amino acids. CDR3 bases: TGTGCCAGCAGTCAAAGCGGGAGAGAAGAGACCCAGTACTTC. Its translation is CASSQSGREETQYF.

This sequence joins TRBV4-2 and TRBJ2-5, with a weak D call TRBD2 (6 bases). Trimming stripped 0 bases from V and 10 bases from J, with 12 bases between. The CDR3 has 13 residues. CDR1 is LGHNA, CDR2 YNFKEQ, per germline. In DNA form, the CDR3 reads TGTGCCAGCAGCCAAGATCATATGGGGGGCCAGTACTTC. Amino acid sequence: CASSQDHMGGQYF.

The chain is built from TRBV7-9 and TRBJ2-6; possible D gene TRBD1, 5 bases. CDR1 and CDR2 (germline): SEHNR, FQNEAQ (reference sequence). V dropped 1 base and J dropped 4 bases, with 8 bases sitting between them. CDR3 length: 15 amino acids. The CDR3 reads CASSLVGAGANVLTF. The CDR3 coding sequence is TGTGCCAGCAGCTTAGTAGGGGCAGGGGCCAACGTCCTGACTTTC.

The chain combines TRBV7-8 with TRBJ1-5; 7 bases are a match to TRBD1. With 4 bases clipped from V and 2 bases from J, the junction kept 11 bases outside the gene matches. Per germline, CDR1 SGHVS and CDR2 FQNEAQ. The CDR3 runs 17 residues. CDR3 in DNA: TGTGCCAGCAGCTCTCTCAACAGGGGCGGGCGCAATCAGCCCCAGCATTTT. It encodes CASSSLNRGGRNQPQHF.

This chain connects TRBV10-3 to TRBJ1-2; possible D gene TRBD1, 5 bases. Germline V gene lookup returns CDR1 ENHRY and CDR2 SYGVKD. Trimming left V 10 bases short and J 10 bases short, with 31 bases between. The CDR3 sequence is 16 residues long. CDR3 protein: CATRSGRGLASYDYTF. The CDR3 bases are TGTGCCACCAGGAGCGGGAGGGGTCTAGCATCGTACGACTACACCTTC.

J is TRBJ2-6 and V is TRBV9; TRBD1 aligns across 10 bases. Germline V CDR1 and CDR2: SGDLS, YYNGEE. V gave up 3 bases and J gave up 2 bases; unmatched junction bases: 8. This CDR3 has 18 residues. The CDR3 DNA is TGTGCCAGCAGCGCGCGGGGACAGGGGATTACTGGGGCCAACGTCCTGACTTTC. Translating gives CASSARGQGITGANVLTF.

The genes are TRBV19 and TRBJ2-7; 9 nucleotides match TRBD1. The CDR3 has 13 residues. Trimming removed 6 bases from V and 2 bases from J; junction bases left unmatched: 2. Germline V gene lookup returns CDR1 LNHDA and CDR2 SQIVND (reference sequence). In DNA, the CDR3 is TGTGCCAGTAGCAGGACAGGGGCCTACGAGCAGTACTTC. It is translated as CASSRTGAYEQYF.

This rearrangement joins TRBV19 to TRBJ2-5; TRBD1 agrees at 7 bases. Germline V gives CDR1 LNHDA, CDR2 SQIVND (reference sequence). With 6 bases clipped from V and 5 bases from J, the junction kept 12 bases outside the gene matches. This CDR3 has 15 residues. CDR3 in amino acids: CASRRNRGSRETQYF. The CDR3 DNA sequence: TGTGCCAGTAGGAGAAACAGGGGTAGTCGGGAGACCCAGTACTTC.

J is TRBJ2-3 and V is TRBV6-5; D perhaps matches TRBD2 (6 bases). This CDR3 spans 13 amino acids. Germline values: CDR1 MNHEY, CDR2 SVGAGI. The V end lost 10 bases, the J end lost 4 bases, and 15 bases lay between the germline ends. The CDR3 DNA follows: TGTGCCACCCCCGGAGGGTGGGCAGATACGCAGTATTTT. Its protein is CATPGGWADTQYF.

This chain uses TRBV2 with TRBJ2-7, with a tentative D call TRBD2 (6 bases). Germline V gene sequence: CDR1 SNHLY, CDR2 FYNNEI. Trimming shortened V by 8 bases and J by 3 bases, and 11 bases separated the two germline ends. This CDR3 has 12 amino acids. In nucleotides, the CDR3 is TGTGCCAGCTCGGGCGGGGACTACGAGCAGTACTTC. It is translated as CASSGGDYEQYF.